Below, 2 T cell receptor beta chains from the same sample are listed, as sequenced in a study of molecular identifiers for immune sequencing clone quantification. A single record per CDR3 protein comes from TCRdb applying MiXCR to the PCR reads. The sample contains over 550,000 distinct CDR3 sequences, roughly 23% of which appear only once. The material sequenced was naive CD8+ T cells from blood, with Jurkat cell RNA spiked in. Subset reported: FACS-sorted CD8+CD4-CCR7+CD45RA+ naive T cells. These receptors all come from a human donor in good health. Some libraries in this study had Jurkat cell RNA spiked in.

This clonotype has at least ten counts. The chain links TRBV29-1 to TRBJ2-5, with D possibly TRBD1 on 5 matching bases. This CDR3 comprises 11 residues. The V gene lost 5 bases and the J gene lost 1 base, with 5 bases spanning the gap. CDR1 and CDR2 from the germline V gene are SQVTM and ANQGSEA. This CDR3 is CSVQGQETQYF. CDR3 in DNA: TGCAGCGTTCAGGGCCAAGAGACCCAGTACTTC.

This clonotype was counted a few times. This sequence joins TRBV11-2 and TRBJ1-1; D is unclear. Trimming cost V 1 base and J 1 base, with 10 bases left between them. Germline V CDR1 and CDR2: SGHAT, FQNNGV. This CDR3 has 15 residues. The chain's CDR3 is CASSLAGYKNTEAFF. DNA for the CDR3: TGTGCCAGCAGCTTAGCGGGTTATAAGAACACTGAAGCTTTCTTT.